One sample yielded the 5 T cell receptor beta chains listed below, sequenced in a study of blood T cell repertoires in COVID-19. The repertoire was sequenced with immunoSEQ multiplex PCR; TCRdb's copy has only in-frame clones and lacks some. The sample records approximately 99,000 clones, approximately 85% being singletons. The sample consisted of peripheral blood. The receptor set was obtained from a woman at least 80 years old with active or convalescent COVID-19.

V gene TRBV29-1 combines with J gene TRBJ1-1; D is perhaps TRBD1 (6 bases). V was shortened by 6 bases and J by 4 bases, with 12 bases between the two germline ends. The germline gives CDR1 SQVTM, CDR2 ANQGSEA. CDR3 size: 12 residues. This CDR3 is CSVKGGSTEAFF. The CDR3 bases are TGCAGCGTAAAGGGGGGGAGCACTGAAGCTTTCTTT.

Remarks on this clone: Sequence at one end of the junction differs from germline and may be a read error. This CDR3 reads CASSLDGQRVNYGYTF. The DNA for the CDR3 is TGTGCCAGCAGCTTGGACGGACAGAGAGTTAACTATGGCTACACCTTC. The rearrangement links TRBV5-1 to TRBJ1-2; possible D gene TRBD1, 6 bases. The CDR3 spans 16 residues. The germline V gene has CDR1 SGHRS and CDR2 YFSETQ.

CDR3 loop: CASSPRLAGVTDTQYF. Here the CDR3 DNA reads TGTGCCAGCTCCCCGCGGCTAGCGGGAGTCACAGATACGCAGTATTTT. The chain employs TRBV18 and TRBJ2-3; 10 positions agree with TRBD2. CDR3 length: 16 amino acids. Germline CDR1 KGHSH, CDR2 LQKENI. Unmatched junction bases numbered 8, after V lost 6 bases and J lost 2 bases.

The chain couples TRBV14 to TRBJ2-7; 12 bases are a match to TRBD2. CDR3 length equals 15 residues. The J segment lost 7 bases and the V segment lost 4 bases, leaving 8 bases of the junction unmatched. Per the germline V gene, CDR1 is SGHDN and CDR2 is FVKESK. CDR3 sequence (DNA): TGTGCCAGCAGCCCGCCTAGCGGGAGGGGGAGTGAGCAGTACTTC. Translating it yields CASSPPSGRGSEQYF.

The chain combines TRBV5-6 with TRBJ1-6; 10 bases line up with TRBD1. CDR1 is SGHDT, CDR2 YYEEEE, per germline. The CDR3 covers 15 residues. V dropped 4 bases and J dropped 9; count of bases not matched to a gene: 7. The chain's CDR3 is CASSRGTGVSSPLHF. The DNA of the CDR3 is TGTGCCAGCAGCAGAGGGACAGGGGTCAGTTCACCCCTCCACTTT.